The rows below give T cell receptor beta chains drawn from one sample of a study of molecular identifiers for immune sequencing clone quantification. One entry per CDR3 protein, called by TCRdb with MiXCR from the PCR reads. Counted here are 35,000 or so distinct CDR3 sequences, approximately 19% occurring once; the ten biggest clones make up approximately 1%. Sequencing input: naive CD8+ T cells from blood, with Jurkat cell RNA spiked in. The receptors shown here come from a human donor in good health. Some libraries in this study had Jurkat cell RNA spiked in. The CDR3 runs from the conserved cysteine through the conserved F or W. A D gene is named only where the DNA matches it firmly. Clone size is shown for a subset of rows, as once, few, many or a class of expanded clone.

v_gene	len	j_gene	d_gene	abundance	CDR3nt	CDR3aa
TRBV30	14	TRBJ2-3	TRBD1	many	TGTGCCTGGAGCACCGGGACAGGGGAGGATACGCAGTATTTT	CAWSTGTGEDTQYF
TRBV27	16	TRBJ2-3	TRBD2	many	TGTGCCAGCAGTTTATACTACGCTAGCGGGGAAGATACGCAGTATTTT	CASSLYYASGEDTQYF
TRBV4-1	18	TRBJ2-1	TRBD2	many	TGCGCCAGCAGCCAACTAGCGGGGGGTCCTAGCTCCTACAATGAGCAGTTCTTC	CASSQLAGGPSSYNEQFF
TRBV7-9	16	TRBJ1-3	TRBD1	many	TGTGCCAGCAGCTTAGGACAGGGGGCGGCTGGAAACACCATATATTTT	CASSLGQGAAGNTIYF
TRBV7-6	14	TRBJ2-7	TRBD1	many	TGTGCCAGCAGCATATCGGGACAGGACTACGAGCAGTACTTC	CASSISGQDYEQYF
TRBV19	14	TRBJ1-1	-	many	TGTGCCAGTAGTATGACAGGCTGGAACACTGAAGCTTTCTTT	CASSMTGWNTEAFF
TRBV5-8	15	TRBJ2-4	-	many	TGTGCCAGCAGCTTGGGGCAGACAGCCAAAAACATTCAGTACTTC	CASSLGQTAKNIQYF
TRBV7-2	17	TRBJ2-3	TRBD2	many	TGTGCCAGCAGCCCCAGACTAGCGGGAGTGAGCACAGATACGCAGTATTTT	CASSPRLAGVSTDTQYF
TRBV28	11	TRBJ2-3	-	many	TGTGCCAGCAGCTTTGCGGATACGCAGTATTTT	CASSFADTQYF
TRBV9	14	TRBJ2-3	-	many	TGTGCCAGCAGCCGGGTTGGGGGAGCTGATACGCAGTATTTT	CASSRVGGADTQYF
TRBV6-1	11	TRBJ2-7	-	many	TGTGCCAGCAGTTCCCGCCTCGGTCAGTACTTC	CASSSRLGQYF
TRBV6-2/TRBV6-3	16	TRBJ2-3	TRBD2	many	TGTGCCAGCAGTTACGGGCTAGCGGATCTCACAGATACGCAGTATTTT	CASSYGLADLTDTQYF
TRBV9	13	TRBJ2-1	-	many	TGTGCCAGCAGCCGGCAGGATTACAATGAGCAGTTCTTC	CASSRQDYNEQFF
TRBV29-1	17	TRBJ2-1	TRBD2	many	TGCAGCGTTGAAGATGGCGGGGCTAGCGGGGAACCCAATGAGCAGTTCTTC	CSVEDGGASGEPNEQFF
TRBV9	17	TRBJ1-6	-	many	TGTGCCAGCAGCCCCCGTGAGGAACACTCCTATAATTCACCCCTCCACTTT	CASSPREEHSYNSPLHF
TRBV5-1	16	TRBJ2-1	-	many	TGCGCCAGCAGCCATGGAACGGGGGGCACGGTCAATGAGCAGTTCTTC	CASSHGTGGTVNEQFF
TRBV18	15	TRBJ1-6	TRBD1	many	TGTGCCAGCTCACCGGCGGGACAGGGCAATTCACCCCTCCACTTT	CASSPAGQGNSPLHF
TRBV15	16	TRBJ1-4	-	few	TGTGCCACCAGCAGAGATCTCTGGGGTCGTAGTGAAAAACTGTTTTTT	CATSRDLWGRSEKLFF
TRBV30	13	TRBJ2-1	-	many	TGTGCCTGGAACGGGCTAGGGGGATATGAGCAGTTCTTC	CAWNGLGGYEQFF
TRBV18	13	TRBJ2-1	-	-	TGTGCCAGCTCACCGGGGCCAGGGGAGAAGCAGTTCTTC	CASSPGPGEKQFF
TRBV9	15	TRBJ2-4	-	many	TGTGCCAGCAGCGTAGAAGGAGTAGCCAAAAACATTCAGTACTTC	CASSVEGVAKNIQYF
TRBV4-2	14	TRBJ2-7	TRBD2	many	TGTGCCAGCAGCCCGGGACTAGCGGACTACGAGCAGTACTTC	CASSPGLADYEQYF
TRBV6-6	14	TRBJ2-1	TRBD2	-	TGTGCCAGCAATTACAAAGCTAGCGGAAATGAGCAGTTCTTC	CASNYKASGNEQFF
TRBV4-2	14	TRBJ2-3	-	many	TGTGCCAGCAGCCAAGATAGGGGTATAGATACGCAGTATTTT	CASSQDRGIDTQYF
TRBV19	11	TRBJ1-1	-	many	TGTGCCAGTAGTATGGCCACTGAAGCTTTCTTT	CASSMATEAFF
TRBV20-1	15	TRBJ2-2	-	many	TGCAGTGCTCGCCCCCGGGCCACAAGGACCGGGGAGCTGTTTTTT	CSARPRATRTGELFF
TRBV12-3/TRBV12-4	16	TRBJ2-3	-	many	TGTGCCAGCAGTCAGGTGTTGGGAGGAAGCACAGATACGCAGTATTTT	CASSQVLGGSTDTQYF
TRBV20-1	14	TRBJ2-5	-	-	TGCAGTGCGAATAATGGGCAGGGGTTAGAGACCCAGTACTTC	CSANNGQGLETQYF
TRBV13	15	TRBJ2-7	-	many	TGTGCCAGCAGCCCCATGACGGATAGCTCCTACGAGCAGTACTTC	CASSPMTDSSYEQYF
TRBV30	13	TRBJ2-3	-	many	TGTGCCTGGAGCCGGCTGGGCACAGATACGCAGTATTTT	CAWSRLGTDTQYF
TRBV5-1	11	TRBJ2-7	-	-	TGCGCCAGCAGACAGGGAGGCGAGCAGTACTTC	CASRQGGEQYF
TRBV4-3	13	TRBJ2-7	-	-	TGCGCCAGCAGCCACACAGGGTCCTACGAGCAGTACTTC	CASSHTGSYEQYF
TRBV6-5	15	TRBJ2-5	TRBD2	many	TGTGCCAGCAGTTCGGGACTAGCGGACCAAGAGACCCAGTACTTC	CASSSGLADQETQYF
TRBV23-1	15	TRBJ2-5	TRBD1	-	TGCGCCAGCAGTCAATCCTGGGACAGGGGGGAGACCCAGTACTTC	CASSQSWDRGETQYF
TRBV4-1	15	TRBJ1-1	TRBD1	-	TGCGCCAGCAGCCAAGATGACAGGGGGAACACTGAAGCTTTCTTT	CASSQDDRGNTEAFF
TRBV12-3/TRBV12-4	16	TRBJ2-3	-	many	TGTGCCAGCAGTTTGGAGGAGGGCAGACGAATTTATACGCAGTATTTT	CASSLEEGRRIYTQYF
TRBV7-6	15	TRBJ2-3	TRBD2	many	TGTGCCAGCAGCCTAGCGGGGGGGAGCACAGATACGCAGTATTTT	CASSLAGGSTDTQYF
TRBV4-3	15	TRBJ2-7	TRBD1	-	TGCGCCAGCAGCCAAGACCGGACAGGTACCTACGGGCAGTACTTC	CASSQDRTGTYGQYF
TRBV29-1	12	TRBJ2-7	TRBD1	few	TGCAGCGTTGAACAGGGGGCCTACGAGCAGTACTTC	CSVEQGAYEQYF
TRBV28	11	TRBJ2-7	-	many	TGTGCCAGCAGGGACGTGGGGGAGCAGTACTTC	CASRDVGEQYF
TRBV30	16	TRBJ2-1	TRBD2	many	TGTGCCTGGAACGGACTAGCGGGAAGCTCCTACAATGAGCAGTTCTTC	CAWNGLAGSSYNEQFF
TRBV2	14	TRBJ2-3	TRBD2	-	TGTGCCAGCAGGGGGGGGTACGGCACAGATACGCAGTATTTT	CASRGGYGTDTQYF
TRBV6-5	14	TRBJ1-1	-	many	TGTGCCAGCAGTTACGGGCAGGGCTCCACTGAAGCTTTCTTT	CASSYGQGSTEAFF
TRBV6-6	12	TRBJ2-4	-	many	TGTGCCAGCACGGACGGAGGAAACATTCAGTACTTC	CASTDGGNIQYF
TRBV7-9	12	TRBJ2-1	-	few	TGTGCCAGCAGCTTAGTTGCCAATGAGCAGTTCTTC	CASSLVANEQFF
TRBV29-1	15	TRBJ2-1	TRBD1	-	TGCAGCCCCTGGGGTCCGGGGACAGGGGAGAATGAGCAGTTCTTC	CSPWGPGTGENEQFF
TRBV2	16	TRBJ2-5	-	-	TGTGCCAGCAGTGAAGCGGAAACGGGGGTCGGGGAGACCCTGTACTTC	CASSEAETGVGETLYF
TRBV11-2	15	TRBJ2-1	TRBD1	many	TGTGCCAGCAGCTCCTGGGACAGTTCCTACAATGAGCAGTTCTTC	CASSSWDSSYNEQFF
TRBV13	15	TRBJ1-1	-	few	TGTGCCAGCAGCAACCCCGGCCCAGTAGGCACTGAAGCTTTCTTT	CASSNPGPVGTEAFF
TRBV7-2	13	TRBJ2-7	-	many	TGTGCCAGCAGTCCACGGACCTCCTACGAGCAGTACTTC	CASSPRTSYEQYF
TRBV3-1	13	TRBJ2-2	-	many	TGTGCCAGCAGCCAAGCGGGCACCGGGGAGCTGTTTTTT	CASSQAGTGELFF
TRBV2	14	TRBJ2-6	-	many	TGTGCCAGCAAGACGGGGGCTGGGGCCAACGTCCTGACTTTC	CASKTGAGANVLTF
TRBV7-3	15	TRBJ2-1	TRBD1	-	TGTGCCAGCAGCGATACAGGGGGCACCTACAATGAGCAGTTCTTC	CASSDTGGTYNEQFF
TRBV2	17	TRBJ1-4	TRBD1	few	TGTGCCAGCAGCAAAGCACCGGGACAGACAACTAATGAAAAACTGTTTTTT	CASSKAPGQTTNEKLFF
TRBV9	17	TRBJ2-5	TRBD2	-	TGTGCCAGCAGCGTCCGGCTAGCGGGGGGTTTAGAAGGGACCCAGTACTTC	CASSVRLAGGLEGTQYF
TRBV9	16	TRBJ2-2	-	many	TGTGCCAGCAGCGTAGGACAAAGCGCGAACACCGGGGAGCTGTTTTTT	CASSVGQSANTGELFF
TRBV30	13	TRBJ2-7	-	few	TGTGCCTGGAGTGCTAGCCGAACCTACGAGCAGTACTTC	CAWSASRTYEQYF